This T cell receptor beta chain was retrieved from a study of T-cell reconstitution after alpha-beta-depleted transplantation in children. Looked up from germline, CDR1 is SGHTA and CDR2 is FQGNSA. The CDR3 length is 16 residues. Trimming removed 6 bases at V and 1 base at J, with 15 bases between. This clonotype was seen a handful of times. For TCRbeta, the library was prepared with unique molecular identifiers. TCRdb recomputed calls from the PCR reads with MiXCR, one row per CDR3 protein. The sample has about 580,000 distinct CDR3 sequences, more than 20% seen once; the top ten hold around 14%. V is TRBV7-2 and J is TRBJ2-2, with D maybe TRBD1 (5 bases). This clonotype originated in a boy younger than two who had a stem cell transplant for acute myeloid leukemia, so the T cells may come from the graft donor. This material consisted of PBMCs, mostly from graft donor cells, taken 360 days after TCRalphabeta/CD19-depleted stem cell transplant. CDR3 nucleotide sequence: TGTGCCAGCAGACAAAGGGGCAGACAGAACACCGGGGAGCTGTTTTTT. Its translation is CASRQRGRQNTGELFF.